This T cell receptor (beta chain) was sequenced in a study of Ad26.COV2.S vaccination and SARS-CoV-2 variants. Study-wide background: Sample donor was a member of the COV1001 Ad26.COV2.S trial arm.

Treatment: about 20 received Ad26.COV2.S at low or high dose, single or two shots; about 5 received placebo; per-sample allocation not given. Specimens were obtained on day 63 following the first vaccine or placebo injection. Donation was by an adult aged 18-55 years who was in Boston. Germline values: CDR1 SGHNT, CDR2 YYREEE (reference sequence). After removal of 6 bases from V and 3 bases from J, the junction contained 12 bases not matched to a gene. The CDR3 spans 16 residues. Clones were read by immunoSEQ multiplex PCR, and TCRdb kept only the in-frame ones, dropping some. The repertoire holds about 500,000 clones, 89% seen once, with approximately 1.7% in the top ten.

Sequenced here: peripheral blood, sampled in a trial of Ad26.COV2.S vaccine versus placebo. The receptor was derived from a person between 18 and 65 years old who received the Ad26.COV2.S COVID-19 vaccine or a placebo. The chain combines TRBV5-4 with TRBJ2-1, with 7 nucleotides matching TRBD2. The CDR3 is CASNTGAGVNYNEQFF. DNA for the CDR3: TGTGCCAGCAACACTGGGGCGGGGGTAAACTACAATGAGCAGTTCTTC.